The T cell receptor beta chain under discussion was sequenced for a study of PD-L1 blockade in urothelial cancer. As to time point: pretreatment peripheral blood. Clones were sequenced by immunoSEQ multiplex PCR, and TCRdb holds only the in-frame ones, with some missing. Of about 47,000 clones in the sample, about 81% were seen once. The J segment lost 9 bases and the V segment lost 4 bases, leaving 0 bases of the junction unmatched. The V gene's germline CDR1 is SNHLY and CDR2 FYNNEI. The CDR3 runs 13 residues. The source was PBMCs, collected around atezolizumab (anti-PD-L1) treatment. The chain employs TRBV2 and TRBJ1-6; TRBD1 aligns across 10 bases. The clonotype was recovered from a man between 50 and 59 years old with urothelial cancer. CDR3 sequence reads: CASSGDRGSPLHF. Written as DNA, the CDR3 is TGTGCCAGCAGTGGGGACAGGGGTTCACCCCTCCACTTT. The full variable domain, in which reference TRBV2 and TRBJ1-6 provide the parts outside the CDR3, is EPEVTQTPSHQVTQMGQEVILRCVPISNHLYFYWYRQILGQKVEFLVSFYNNEISEKSEIFDDQFSVERPDGSNFTLKIRSTKLEDSAMYFCASSGDRGSPLHFGNGTRLTVT.